The 13 T cell receptor beta chains presented below share a single source sample, sequenced in a study of blood T cell repertoires in COVID-19. Repertoires were generated with immunoSEQ multiplex PCR, while TCRdb's copy carries only in-frame clones and drops some. The sample has 250,000 to 350,000 clones, more than 75% seen once. Sequenced sample: PBMCs or T cells enriched from blood (not recorded which). Source of these receptors: a woman in her 30s who had recovered from COVID-19.

This clone was recorded once. The CDR3 here is CAWSRGEGFSAFF. The CDR3, as DNA: TGTGCCTGGAGCCGGGGAGAGGGCTTTTCAGCTTTCTTT. The rearrangement joins TRBV30 to TRBJ1-1; D unclear. V dropped 3 bases and J dropped 10 bases, with 18 bases sitting between them. CDR3 length: 13 amino acids. Germline CDR1 GTSNPN, CDR2 SVGIG (reference sequence).

V usage is TRBV7-9 and J usage is TRBJ2-2; 8 bases fit TRBD1. From germline, CDR1 is SEHNR and CDR2 FQNEAQ (reference sequence). The CDR3 covers 15 residues. V gave up 3 bases and J gave up 6 bases; unmatched junction bases: 6. This CDR3 is CASSLGPRGPGELFF. DNA of the CDR3: TGTGCCAGCAGCTTGGGCCCCAGGGGGCCCGGGGAGCTGTTTTTT.

The chain couples TRBV28 to TRBJ2-7; tentative D call: TRBD1 (6 bases). V was pared by 2 bases and J by 2 bases, with 13 bases between. Germline V lookup: CDR1 MDHEN, CDR2 SYDVKM. This CDR3 has 15 amino acids. The CDR3 is CASSLRAGVPYEQYF. For the CDR3, the DNA is TGTGCCAGCAGTTTACGGGCAGGGGTTCCCTACGAGCAGTACTTC.

CDR3 region: CASSQIRESDYGYTF. CDR3 sequence (DNA): TGTGCCAGCAGCCAAATCCGGGAAAGCGACTATGGCTACACCTTC. This chain joins TRBV7-8 and TRBJ1-2; D is uncertain. The CDR3 spans 15 residues. V dropped 5 bases and J dropped 3 bases, with 16 bases sitting between them. The germline V gene has CDR1 SGHVS and CDR2 FQNEAQ.

This chain joins TRBV12-3 or TRBV12-4 and TRBJ2-7, with TRBD1 matching over 8 bases. The J segment lost 5 bases and the V segment lost 6 bases, leaving 6 bases of the junction unmatched. The CDR3 consists of 13 residues. This chain's CDR3 is CASRPDRGHEQYF. In DNA, the CDR3 is TGTGCCAGCAGACCCGACAGGGGCCACGAGCAGTACTTC.

The chain combines TRBV28 with TRBJ1-5; 7 bases are shared with TRBD1. This CDR3 contains 15 residues. The junction had 11 bases not matched to a gene; V was cut back by 6 bases and J by 6 bases. The germline V gene has CDR1 MDHEN and CDR2 SYDVKM. The CDR3 DNA reads as TGTGCCAGCAGGTCCTTAAAGGGGGCCGGTCAGCCCCAGCATTTT. Protein sequence: CASRSLKGAGQPQHF. Variable domain in full (rest from reference TRBV28 and TRBJ1-5): DVKVTQSSRYLVKRTGEKVFLECVQDMDHENMFWYRQDPGLGLRLIYFSYDVKMKEKGDIPEGYSVSREKKERFSLILESASTNQTSMYLCASRSLKGAGQPQHFGDGTRLSIL.

The chain joins TRBV4-1 to TRBJ1-1; D remains ambiguous. The CDR3 totals 16 residues. Trimming cost V 0 bases and J 3 bases, with 14 bases left between them. Per the germline V gene, CDR1 is MGHRA and CDR2 is YSYEKL. The CDR3 nucleotides read TGCGCCAGCAGCCAAGATTGGCTGCAGGTATACACTGAAGCTTTCTTT. Translating it yields CASSQDWLQVYTEAFF.

The rearrangement links TRBV27 to TRBJ1-5; tentatively, D is TRBD1 (5 bases). The CDR3 runs 15 residues. CDR1 and CDR2 from the germline V gene are MNHEY and SMNVEV (reference sequence). V lost 3 bases and J 0 bases, leaving 9 bases between the germline ends. The CDR3 loop is CASSLGLYSNQPQHF. DNA for the CDR3: TGTGCCAGCAGTTTGGGACTGTATAGCAATCAGCCCCAGCATTTT.

The chain uses TRBV5-1 and TRBJ2-3, with TRBD1 as a possible D gene (6 bases). There are 15 residues in the CDR3. Germline-derived CDR1 and CDR2 are SGHRS and YFSETQ. V was clipped by 3 bases and J by 3 bases, with 14 bases between them. CDR3 in DNA: TGCGCCAGCAGCTCCCGGGACATCCCGACAGATACGCAGTATTTT. Protein: CASSSRDIPTDTQYF.

The chain employs TRBV6-2 or TRBV6-3 and TRBJ2-5; 10 bases map to TRBD2. Germline trimming cut 2 bases from V and 5 bases from J; bases unmatched to any gene: 5. Germline lookup yields CDR1 MNHEY and CDR2 SVGEGT. There are 15 residues in the CDR3. The chain's CDR3 is CASSYTSGVGETQYF. The CDR3 bases are TGTGCCAGCAGTTACACTAGCGGGGTCGGGGAGACCCAGTACTTC.

The V gene is TRBV5-5, the J gene TRBJ1-2; 9 nucleotides align to TRBD1. The V gene's germline CDR1 is SGHKS and CDR2 YYEKEE (reference sequence). The CDR3 is 16 amino acids. V shed 4 bases, J shed 5 bases, and the junction held 12 bases outside the gene matches. In DNA form, the CDR3 reads TGTGCCAGCAGCACCGAACAGGGGGCCCGGGGGTATGGCTACACCTTC. Protein: CASSTEQGARGYGYTF.

This chain connects TRBV7-8 to TRBJ1-6, with no clear D. V was pared by 1 base and J by 0 bases, with 7 bases between. Germline lookup yields CDR1 SGHVS and CDR2 FQNEAQ. The length of the CDR3 is 16 residues. The CDR3 DNA reads as TGTGCCAGCAGCTTAGAAGGGAGCTCCTATAATTCACCCCTCCACTTT. It codes for CASSLEGSSYNSPLHF.

The genes are TRBV7-8 and TRBJ1-4, with 7 bases matching TRBD1. The V and J ends lost 4 bases and 3 bases, in that order; junction bases with no gene match: 8. Germline assignment: CDR1 SGHVS and CDR2 FQNEAQ. The CDR3 runs to 16 residues. The CDR3 DNA reads as TGTGCCAGCAGCTCGACAGGGAACGGACCTAATGAAAAACTGTTTTTT. This gives the protein CASSSTGNGPNEKLFF.